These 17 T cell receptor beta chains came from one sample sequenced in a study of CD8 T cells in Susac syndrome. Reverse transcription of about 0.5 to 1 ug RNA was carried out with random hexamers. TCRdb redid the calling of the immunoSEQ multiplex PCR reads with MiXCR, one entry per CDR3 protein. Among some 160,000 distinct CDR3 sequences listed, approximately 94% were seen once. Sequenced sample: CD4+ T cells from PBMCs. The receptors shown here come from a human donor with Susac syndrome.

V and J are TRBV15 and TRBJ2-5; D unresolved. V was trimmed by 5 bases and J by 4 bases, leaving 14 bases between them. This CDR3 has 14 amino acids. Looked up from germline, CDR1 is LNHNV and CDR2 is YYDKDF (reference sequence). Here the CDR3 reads CATSGNALGETQYF. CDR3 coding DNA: TGTGCCACCAGCGGAAACGCCCTGGGAGAGACCCAGTACTTC.

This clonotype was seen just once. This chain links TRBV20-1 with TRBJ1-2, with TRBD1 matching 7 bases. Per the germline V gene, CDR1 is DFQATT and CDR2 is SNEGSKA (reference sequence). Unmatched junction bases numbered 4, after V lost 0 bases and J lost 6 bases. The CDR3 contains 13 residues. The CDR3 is CSARDTGADGYTF. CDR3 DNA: TGCAGTGCTAGAGATACAGGGGCTGATGGCTACACCTTC.

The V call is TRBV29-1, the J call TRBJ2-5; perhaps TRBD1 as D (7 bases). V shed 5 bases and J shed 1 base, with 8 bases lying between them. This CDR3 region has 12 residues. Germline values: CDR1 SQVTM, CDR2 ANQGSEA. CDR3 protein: CSVQGGQETQYF. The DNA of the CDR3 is TGCAGCGTTCAGGGGGGCCAAGAGACCCAGTACTTC.

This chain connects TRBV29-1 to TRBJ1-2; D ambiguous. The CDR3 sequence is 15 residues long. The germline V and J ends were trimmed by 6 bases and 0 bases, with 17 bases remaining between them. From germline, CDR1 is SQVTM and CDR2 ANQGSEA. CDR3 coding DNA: TGCAGCGTCCTCCGGGCCTCGGGAACTAACTATGGCTACACCTTC. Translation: CSVLRASGTNYGYTF.

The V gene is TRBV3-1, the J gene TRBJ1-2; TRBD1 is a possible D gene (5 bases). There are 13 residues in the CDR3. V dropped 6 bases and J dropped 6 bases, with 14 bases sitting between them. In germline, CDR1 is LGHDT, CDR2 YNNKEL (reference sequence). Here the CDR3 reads CASSQQKGHGYTF. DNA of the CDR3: TGTGCCAGCAGTCAACAGAAGGGGCATGGCTACACCTTC.

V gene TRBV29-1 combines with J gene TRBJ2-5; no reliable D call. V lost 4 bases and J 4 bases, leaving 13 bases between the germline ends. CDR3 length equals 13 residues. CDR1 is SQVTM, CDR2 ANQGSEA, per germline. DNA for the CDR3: TGCAGCGTTGCTTACAAGCCGGGAGAGACCCAGTACTTC. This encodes CSVAYKPGETQYF.

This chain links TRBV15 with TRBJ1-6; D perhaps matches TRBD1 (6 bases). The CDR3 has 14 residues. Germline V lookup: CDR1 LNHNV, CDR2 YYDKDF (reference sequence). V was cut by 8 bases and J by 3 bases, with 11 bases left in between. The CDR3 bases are TGTGCCACCCGAGCGACAGGCTATAATTCACCCCTCCACTTT. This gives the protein CATRATGYNSPLHF.

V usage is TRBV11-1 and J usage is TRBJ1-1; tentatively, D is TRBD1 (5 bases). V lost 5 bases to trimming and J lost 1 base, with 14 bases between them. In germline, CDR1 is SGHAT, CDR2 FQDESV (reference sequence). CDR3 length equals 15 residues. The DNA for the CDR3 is TGTGCCAGCAGCGGCGATTATAGGGGGAACACTGAAGCTTTCTTT. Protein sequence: CASSGDYRGNTEAFF.

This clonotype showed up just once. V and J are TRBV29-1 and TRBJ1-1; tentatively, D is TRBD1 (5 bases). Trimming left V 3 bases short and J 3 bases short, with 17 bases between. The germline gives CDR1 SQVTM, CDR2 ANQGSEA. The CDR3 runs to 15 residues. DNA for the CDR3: TGCAGCGTTGAGGGGGGAAAGGCCCATTACACTGAAGCTTTCTTT. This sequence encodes CSVEGGKAHYTEAFF.

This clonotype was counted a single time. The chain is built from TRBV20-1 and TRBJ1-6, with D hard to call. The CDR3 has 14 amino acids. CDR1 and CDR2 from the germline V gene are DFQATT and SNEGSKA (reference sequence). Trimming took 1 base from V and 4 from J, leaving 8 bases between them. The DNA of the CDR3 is TGCAGTGCTAGAGTGGCAGATTATAATTCACCCCTCCACTTT. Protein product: CSARVADYNSPLHF.

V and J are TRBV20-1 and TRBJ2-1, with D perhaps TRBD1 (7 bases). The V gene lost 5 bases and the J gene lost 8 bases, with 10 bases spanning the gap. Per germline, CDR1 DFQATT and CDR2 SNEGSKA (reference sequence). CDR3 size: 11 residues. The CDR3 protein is CSASRGDEQFF. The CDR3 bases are TGCAGTGCTTCCAGGGGGGATGAGCAGTTCTTC.

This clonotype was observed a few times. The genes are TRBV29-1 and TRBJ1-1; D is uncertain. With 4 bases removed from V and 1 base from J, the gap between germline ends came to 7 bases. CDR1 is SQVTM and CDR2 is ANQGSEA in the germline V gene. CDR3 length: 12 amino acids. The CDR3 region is CSVGGGNTEAFF. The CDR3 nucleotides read TGCAGCGTTGGGGGTGGGAACACTGAAGCTTTCTTT.

CDR3 residues: CSGEDIAKNIQYF. DNA for the CDR3: TGCAGTGGGGAGGATATAGCCAAAAACATTCAGTACTTC. The J gene is TRBJ2-4, the V gene TRBV20-1, with D perhaps matching TRBD2 (6 bases). The CDR3 runs to 13 residues. V shed 7 bases and J shed 0 bases, with 10 bases lying between them. In germline, CDR1 is DFQATT, CDR2 SNEGSKA (reference sequence).

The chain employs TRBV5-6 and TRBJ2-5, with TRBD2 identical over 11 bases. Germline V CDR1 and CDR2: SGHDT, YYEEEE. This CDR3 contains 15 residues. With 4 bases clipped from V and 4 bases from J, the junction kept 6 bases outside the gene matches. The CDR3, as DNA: TGTGCCAGCAGCACGGGACTAGCGGAACCAGAGACCCAGTACTTC. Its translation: CASSTGLAEPETQYF.

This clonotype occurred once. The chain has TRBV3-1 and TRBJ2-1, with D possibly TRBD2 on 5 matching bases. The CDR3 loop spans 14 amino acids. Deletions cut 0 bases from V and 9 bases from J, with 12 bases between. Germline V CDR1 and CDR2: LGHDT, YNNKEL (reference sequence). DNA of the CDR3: TGTGCCAGCAGCCAAGATCTAGGGAGTCTTGAGCAGTTCTTC. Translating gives CASSQDLGSLEQFF.

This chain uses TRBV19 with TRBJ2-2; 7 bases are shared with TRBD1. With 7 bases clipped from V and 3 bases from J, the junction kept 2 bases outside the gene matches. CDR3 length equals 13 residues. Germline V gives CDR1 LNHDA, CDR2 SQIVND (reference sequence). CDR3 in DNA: TGTGCCAGTAATACAGGGGACACCGGGGAGCTGTTTTTT. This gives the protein CASNTGDTGELFF.

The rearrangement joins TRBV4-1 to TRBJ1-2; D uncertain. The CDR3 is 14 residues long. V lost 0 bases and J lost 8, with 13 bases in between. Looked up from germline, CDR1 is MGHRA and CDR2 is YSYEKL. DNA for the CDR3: TGCGCCAGCAGCCAAGATCACTCCTGGGTGGGCTACACCTTC. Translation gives CASSQDHSWVGYTF.